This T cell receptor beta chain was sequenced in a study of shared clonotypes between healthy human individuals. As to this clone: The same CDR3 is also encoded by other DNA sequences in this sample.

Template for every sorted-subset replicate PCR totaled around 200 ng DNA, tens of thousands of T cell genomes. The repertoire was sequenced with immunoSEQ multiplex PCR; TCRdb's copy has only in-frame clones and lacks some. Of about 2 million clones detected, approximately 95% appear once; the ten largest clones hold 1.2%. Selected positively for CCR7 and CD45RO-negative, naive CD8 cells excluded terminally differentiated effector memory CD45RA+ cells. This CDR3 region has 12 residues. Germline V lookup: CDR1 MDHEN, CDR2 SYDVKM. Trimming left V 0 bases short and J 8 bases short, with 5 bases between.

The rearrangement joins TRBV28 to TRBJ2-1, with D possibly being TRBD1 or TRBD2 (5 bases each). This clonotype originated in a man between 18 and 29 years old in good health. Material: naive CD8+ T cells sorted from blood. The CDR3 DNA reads TGTGCCAGCAGTTTATGGGGGGATGAGCAGTTCTTC. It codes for CASSLWGDEQFF.